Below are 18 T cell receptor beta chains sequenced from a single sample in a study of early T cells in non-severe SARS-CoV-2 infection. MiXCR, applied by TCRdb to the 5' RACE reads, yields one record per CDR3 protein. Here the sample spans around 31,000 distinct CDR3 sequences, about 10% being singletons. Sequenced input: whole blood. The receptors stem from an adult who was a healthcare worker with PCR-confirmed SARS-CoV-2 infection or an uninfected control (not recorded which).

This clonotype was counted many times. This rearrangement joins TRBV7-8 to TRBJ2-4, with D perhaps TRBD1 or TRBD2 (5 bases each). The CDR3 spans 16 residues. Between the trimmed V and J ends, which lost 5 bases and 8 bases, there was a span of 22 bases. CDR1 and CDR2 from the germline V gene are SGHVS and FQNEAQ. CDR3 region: CASSPLPGTAVDIQYF. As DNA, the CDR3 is TGTGCCAGCAGCCCACTTCCCGGGACGGCAGTCGACATTCAGTACTTC.

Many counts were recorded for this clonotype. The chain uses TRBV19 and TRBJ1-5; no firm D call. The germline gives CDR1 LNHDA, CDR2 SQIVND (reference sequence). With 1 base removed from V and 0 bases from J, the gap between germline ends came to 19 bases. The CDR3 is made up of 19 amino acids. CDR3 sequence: CASSIGFGVGPYSNQPQHF. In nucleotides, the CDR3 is TGTGCCAGTAGTATAGGCTTCGGAGTAGGCCCTTATAGCAATCAGCCCCAGCATTTT.

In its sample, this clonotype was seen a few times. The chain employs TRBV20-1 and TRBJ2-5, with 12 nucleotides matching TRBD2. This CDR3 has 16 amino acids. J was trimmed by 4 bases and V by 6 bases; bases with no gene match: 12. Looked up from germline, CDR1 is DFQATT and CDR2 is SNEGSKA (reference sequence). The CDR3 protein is CSAQTGLAGPIETQYF. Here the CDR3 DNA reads TGCAGTGCCCAAACCGGACTAGCGGGGCCCATAGAGACCCAGTACTTC.

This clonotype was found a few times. CDR3 region: CSATGNLNEKLFF. The CDR3 DNA sequence: TGCAGCGCCACAGGAAACCTTAATGAAAAACTGTTTTTT. This sequence joins TRBV20-1 and TRBJ1-4, with D possibly matching TRBD1 (5 bases). This CDR3 has 13 amino acids. In germline, CDR1 is DFQATT, CDR2 SNEGSKA (reference sequence).

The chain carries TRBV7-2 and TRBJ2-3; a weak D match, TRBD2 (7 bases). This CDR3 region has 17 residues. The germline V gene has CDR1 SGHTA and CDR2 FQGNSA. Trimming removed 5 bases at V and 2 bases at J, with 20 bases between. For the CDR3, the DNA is TGTGCCAGCAGCCCAGGGGCCCGCGGGGGATTCACAGATACGCAGTATTTT. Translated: CASSPGARGGFTDTQYF.

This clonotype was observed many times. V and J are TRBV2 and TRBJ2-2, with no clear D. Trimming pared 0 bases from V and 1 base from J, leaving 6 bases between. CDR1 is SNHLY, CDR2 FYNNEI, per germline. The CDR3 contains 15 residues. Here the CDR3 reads CASSEARGNTGELFF. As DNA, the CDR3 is TGTGCCAGCAGTGAAGCGCGCGGGAACACCGGGGAGCTGTTTTTT.

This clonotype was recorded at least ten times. Here the CDR3 reads CASSLGPAVTDTQYF. The CDR3 DNA reads as TGTGCCAGCAGCTTAGGCCCGGCGGTTACAGATACGCAGTATTTT. The chain employs TRBV11-2 and TRBJ2-3; D unclear. This CDR3 is built from 15 residues. CDR1 is SGHAT and CDR2 is FQNNGV in the germline V gene. The V end was cut by 1 base, the J end by 3 bases, with 11 bases between.

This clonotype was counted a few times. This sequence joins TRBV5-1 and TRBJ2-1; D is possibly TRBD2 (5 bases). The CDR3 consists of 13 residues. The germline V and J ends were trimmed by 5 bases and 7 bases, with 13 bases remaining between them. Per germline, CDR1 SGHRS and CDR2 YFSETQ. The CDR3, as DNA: TGCGCCAGCAGTGGCGCCCCGGGGAATGAGCAGTTCTTC. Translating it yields CASSGAPGNEQFF. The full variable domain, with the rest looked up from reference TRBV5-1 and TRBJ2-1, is KAGVTQTPRYLIKTRGQQVTLSCSPISGHRSVSWYQQTPGQGLQFLFEYFSETQRNKGNFPGRFSGRQFSNSRSEMNVSTLELGDSALYLCASSGAPGNEQFFGPGTRLTVL.

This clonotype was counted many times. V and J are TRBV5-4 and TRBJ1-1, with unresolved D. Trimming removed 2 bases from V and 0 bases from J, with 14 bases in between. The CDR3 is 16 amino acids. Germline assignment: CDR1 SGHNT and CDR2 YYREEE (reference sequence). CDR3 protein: CASSLSPSGMNTEAFF. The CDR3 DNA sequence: TGTGCCAGCAGCTTAAGCCCCAGTGGGATGAACACTGAAGCTTTCTTT.

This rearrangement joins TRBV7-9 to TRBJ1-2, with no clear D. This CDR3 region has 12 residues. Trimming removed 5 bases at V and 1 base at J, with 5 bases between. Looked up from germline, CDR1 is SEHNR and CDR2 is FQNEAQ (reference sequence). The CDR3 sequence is CASSNNNYGYTF. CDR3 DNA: TGTGCCAGCAGCAACAATAACTATGGCTACACCTTC. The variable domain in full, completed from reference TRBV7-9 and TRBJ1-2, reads DTGVSQNPRHKITKRGQNVTFRCDPISEHNRLYWYRQTLGQGPEFLTYFQNEAQLEKSRLLSDRFSAERPKGSFSTLEIQRTEQGDSAMYLCASSNNNYGYTFGSGTRLTVV.

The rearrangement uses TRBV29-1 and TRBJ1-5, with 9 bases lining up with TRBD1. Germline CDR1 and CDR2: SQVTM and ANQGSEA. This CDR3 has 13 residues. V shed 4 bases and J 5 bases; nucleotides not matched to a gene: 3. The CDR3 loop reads CSVAGQGDQPQHF. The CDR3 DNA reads TGCAGCGTTGCGGGACAGGGAGATCAGCCCCAGCATTTT.

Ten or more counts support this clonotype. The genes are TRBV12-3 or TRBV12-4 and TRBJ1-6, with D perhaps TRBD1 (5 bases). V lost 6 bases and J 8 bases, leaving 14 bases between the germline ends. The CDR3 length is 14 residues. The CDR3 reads CASSIQGYDSPLHF. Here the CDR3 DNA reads TGTGCCAGCAGCATTCAGGGATATGATTCACCCCTCCACTTT.

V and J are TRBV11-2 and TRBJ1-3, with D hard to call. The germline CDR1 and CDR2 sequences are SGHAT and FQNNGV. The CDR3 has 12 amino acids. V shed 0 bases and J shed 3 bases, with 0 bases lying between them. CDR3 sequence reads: CASSLDGNTIYF. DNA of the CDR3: TGTGCCAGCAGCTTAGATGGAAACACCATATATTTT.

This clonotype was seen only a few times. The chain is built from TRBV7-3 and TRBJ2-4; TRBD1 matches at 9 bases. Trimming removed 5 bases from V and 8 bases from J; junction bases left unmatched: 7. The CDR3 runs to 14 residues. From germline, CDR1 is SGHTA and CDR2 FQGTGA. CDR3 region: CASSPGTGSDIQYF. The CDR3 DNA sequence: TGTGCCAGCAGCCCCGGGACAGGGTCAGACATTCAGTACTTC.

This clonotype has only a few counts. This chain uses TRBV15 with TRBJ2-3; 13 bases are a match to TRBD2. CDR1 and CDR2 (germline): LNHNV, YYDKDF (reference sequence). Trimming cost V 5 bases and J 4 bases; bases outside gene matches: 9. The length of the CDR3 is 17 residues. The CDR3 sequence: CATSGWTSGGGPDTQYF. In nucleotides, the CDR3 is TGTGCCACCAGCGGGTGGACTAGCGGGGGTGGTCCAGATACGCAGTATTTT.

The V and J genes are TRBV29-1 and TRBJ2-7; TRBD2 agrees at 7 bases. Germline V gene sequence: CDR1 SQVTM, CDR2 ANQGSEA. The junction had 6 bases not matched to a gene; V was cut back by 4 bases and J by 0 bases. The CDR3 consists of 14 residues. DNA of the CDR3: TGCAGCGTTGTAGGGAGGGCGAGCTCCTACGAGCAGTACTTC. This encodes CSVVGRASSYEQYF.

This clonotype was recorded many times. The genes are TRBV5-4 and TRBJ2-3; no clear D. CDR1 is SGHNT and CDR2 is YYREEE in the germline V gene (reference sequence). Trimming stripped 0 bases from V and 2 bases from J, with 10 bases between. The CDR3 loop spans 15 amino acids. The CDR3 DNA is TGTGCCAGCAGCTTGGTTGGTAGCCCCACAGATACGCAGTATTTT. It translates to CASSLVGSPTDTQYF. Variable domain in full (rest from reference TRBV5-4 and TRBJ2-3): ETGVTQSPTHLIKTRGQQVTLRCSSQSGHNTVSWYQQALGQGPQFIFQYYREEENGRGNFPPRFSGLQFPNYSSELNVNALELDDSALYLCASSLVGSPTDTQYFGPGTRLTVL.

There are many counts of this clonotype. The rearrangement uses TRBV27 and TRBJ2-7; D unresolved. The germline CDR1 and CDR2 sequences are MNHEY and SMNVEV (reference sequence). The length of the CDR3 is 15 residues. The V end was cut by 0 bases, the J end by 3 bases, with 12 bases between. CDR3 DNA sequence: TGTGCCAGCAGTTTATCACGGGTAACCCTCTACGAGCAGTACTTC. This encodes CASSLSRVTLYEQYF.